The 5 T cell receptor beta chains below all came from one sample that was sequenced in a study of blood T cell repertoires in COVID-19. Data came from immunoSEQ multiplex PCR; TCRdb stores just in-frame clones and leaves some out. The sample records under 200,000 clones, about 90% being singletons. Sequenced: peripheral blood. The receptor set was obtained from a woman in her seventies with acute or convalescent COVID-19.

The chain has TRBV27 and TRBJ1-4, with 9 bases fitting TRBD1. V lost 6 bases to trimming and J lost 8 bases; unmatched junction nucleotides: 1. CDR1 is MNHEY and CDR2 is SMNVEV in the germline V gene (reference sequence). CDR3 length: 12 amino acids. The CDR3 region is CASRDRGEKLFF. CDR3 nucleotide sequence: TGTGCCAGCAGGGACAGGGGAGAAAAACTGTTTTTT.

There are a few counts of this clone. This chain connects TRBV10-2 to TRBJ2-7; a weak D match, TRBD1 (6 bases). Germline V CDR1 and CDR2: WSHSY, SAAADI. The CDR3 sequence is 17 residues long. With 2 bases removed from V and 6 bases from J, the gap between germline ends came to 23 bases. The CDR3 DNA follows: TGCGCCAGCAGTGAGCTACTTATAGGGGGTGGTAGGTCCGAGCAGTACTTC. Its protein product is CASSELLIGGGRSEQYF.

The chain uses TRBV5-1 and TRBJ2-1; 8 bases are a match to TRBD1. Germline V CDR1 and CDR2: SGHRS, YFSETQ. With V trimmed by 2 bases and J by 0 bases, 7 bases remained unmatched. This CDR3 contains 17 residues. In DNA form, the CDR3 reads TGCGCCAGCAGCTTAGACAGGGGAAGGAGCTCCTACAATGAGCAGTTCTTC. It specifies CASSLDRGRSSYNEQFF.

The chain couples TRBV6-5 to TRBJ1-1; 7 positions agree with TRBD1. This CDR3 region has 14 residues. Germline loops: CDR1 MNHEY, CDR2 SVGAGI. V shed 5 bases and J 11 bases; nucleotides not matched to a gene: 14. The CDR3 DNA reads TGTGCCAGCAGTCCCGACAGGGTACGTTTGTGGGCTTTCTTT. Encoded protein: CASSPDRVRLWAFF.

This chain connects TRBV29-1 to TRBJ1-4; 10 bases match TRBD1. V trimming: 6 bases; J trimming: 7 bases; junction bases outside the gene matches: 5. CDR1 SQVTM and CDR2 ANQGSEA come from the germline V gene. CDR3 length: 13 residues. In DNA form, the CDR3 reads TGCAGCGTCCGACAGGGGGCTAGTGAAAAACTGTTTTTT. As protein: CSVRQGASEKLFF.